A single sample is the source of the 23 T cell receptor beta chains below, sequenced in a study of OX40 agonist ivuxolimab in advanced cancers. TCRdb's table, derived via immunoSEQ multiplex PCR, lists solely in-frame clones and lacks some. The repertoire consists of 70,000 or so clones, with more than 85% occurring once and the leading ten covering about 0.3%. The sequencing used CD4+ or CD8+ T cells sorted from blood, collected in a trial of the OX40 agonist ivuxolimab. Receptor source: an adult with an advanced solid tumor such as melanoma, head and neck, liver or kidney cancer.

V and J are TRBV5-5 and TRBJ1-1; D uncertain. CDR3 length equals 20 residues. The germline gives CDR1 SGHKS, CDR2 YYEKEE (reference sequence). V dropped 2 bases and J dropped 0 bases, with 26 bases sitting between them. CDR3 protein: CASSFGSMGRALSMNTEAFF. In nucleotides, the CDR3 is TGTGCCAGCAGCTTTGGCAGCATGGGCCGAGCCCTGTCGATGAACACTGAAGCTTTCTTT. The whole variable domain, filled in from reference TRBV5-5 and TRBJ1-1, reads DAGVTQSPTHLIKTRGQQVTLRCSPISGHKSVSWYQQVLGQGPQFIFQYYEKEERGRGNFPDRFSARQFPNYSSELNVNALLLGDSALYLCASSFGSMGRALSMNTEAFFGQGTRLTVV.

V gene TRBV6-1 combines with J gene TRBJ1-4, with TRBD1 matching over 8 bases. The CDR3 contains 14 residues. Germline trimming cut 6 bases from V and 5 bases from J; bases unmatched to any gene: 5. Germline-derived CDR1 and CDR2 are MNHNS and SASEGT. CDR3 residues: CASSDRTGNEKLFF. CDR3 nucleotide sequence: TGTGCCAGCAGCGATCGGACAGGGAATGAAAAACTGTTTTTT.

The chain uses TRBV6-5 and TRBJ1-1; D perhaps matches TRBD1 (5 bases). This CDR3 has 15 residues. CDR1 is MNHEY, CDR2 SVGAGI, per germline. Between the trimmed V and J ends, which lost 2 bases and 2 bases, there was a span of 12 bases. The CDR3 DNA reads TGTGCCAGCAGTTACGTGGGGGGTGGAAACACTGAAGCTTTCTTT. Translated: CASSYVGGGNTEAFF.

V usage is TRBV19 and J usage is TRBJ2-1, with D possibly called TRBD1 or TRBD2 (6 bases each). Germline V gives CDR1 LNHDA, CDR2 SQIVND (reference sequence). Between the trimmed V and J ends, which lost 6 bases and 7 bases, there was a span of 22 bases. CDR3 length: 16 residues. The CDR3 DNA sequence: TGTGCCAGTAGAAACTCGGGGCGGGAAGGGGGAAATGAGCAGTTCTTC. As protein: CASRNSGREGGNEQFF.

The CDR3 region is CASSQTRQGEQETQYF. The CDR3 bases are TGTGCCAGCAGTCAAACCCGACAGGGAGAACAAGAGACCCAGTACTTC. The V gene is TRBV28, the J gene TRBJ2-5, with 7 positions matching TRBD1. Looked up from germline, CDR1 is MDHEN and CDR2 is SYDVKM. The CDR3 loop spans 16 amino acids. The J segment lost 2 bases and the V segment lost 5 bases, leaving 11 bases of the junction unmatched. Full variable domain (missing parts from reference TRBV28 and TRBJ2-5): DVKVTQSSRYLVKRTGEKVFLECVQDMDHENMFWYRQDPGLGLRLIYFSYDVKMKEKGDIPEGYSVSREKKERFSLILESASTNQTSMYLCASSQTRQGEQETQYFGPGTRLLVL.

The chain links TRBV6-1 to TRBJ2-2, with 10 bases matching TRBD2. From germline, CDR1 is MNHNS and CDR2 SASEGT. After removal of 6 bases from V and 3 bases from J, the junction contained 1 base not matched to a gene. This CDR3 contains 14 residues. The CDR3 DNA reads TGTGCCAGCAGACTAGCGGGGTACACCGGGGAGCTGTTTTTT. This gives the protein CASRLAGYTGELFF.

This clone was seen once. J is TRBJ1-2 and V is TRBV19, with no clear D. The CDR3 is 15 residues long. The V end was cut by 3 bases, the J end by 4 bases, with 15 bases between. Germline assignment: CDR1 LNHDA and CDR2 SQIVND (reference sequence). CDR3 amino acids: CASSIITAPGYGYTF. The CDR3 DNA follows: TGTGCCAGTAGTATTATCACAGCTCCTGGCTATGGCTACACCTTC. Based on the CDR3 plus reference TRBV19 and TRBJ1-2, the full variable domain is DGGITQSPKYLFRKEGQNVTLSCEQNLNHDAMYWYRQDPGQGLRLIYYSQIVNDFQKGDIAEGYSVSREKKESFPLTVTSAQKNPTAFYLCASSIITAPGYGYTFGSGTRLTVV.

The DNA of the CDR3 is TGTGCCAGCAGCTTAGAGGGGCCAGCGGGCGTATACGAGCAGTACTTC. Amino acid sequence: CASSLEGPAGVYEQYF. The chain combines TRBV7-9 with TRBJ2-7; TRBD2 is a possible D gene (6 bases). V was shortened by 1 base and J by 4 bases, with 17 bases between the two germline ends. The CDR3 is 16 residues long. Germline V CDR1 and CDR2: SEHNR, FQNEAQ (reference sequence).

The chain has TRBV28 and TRBJ1-3; D is ambiguous. CDR1 is MDHEN and CDR2 is SYDVKM in the germline V gene. This CDR3 has 14 residues. Between the trimmed V and J ends, which lost 6 bases and 7 bases, there was a span of 16 bases. CDR3 sequence reads: CASSPAGEQNTIYF. The CDR3 bases are TGTGCCAGCAGCCCCGCCGGGGAACAGAACACCATATATTTT. Combining the CDR3 with reference TRBV28 and TRBJ1-3 gives the whole variable domain DVKVTQSSRYLVKRTGEKVFLECVQDMDHENMFWYRQDPGLGLRLIYFSYDVKMKEKGDIPEGYSVSREKKERFSLILESASTNQTSMYLCASSPAGEQNTIYFGEGSWLTVV.

The chain recombines TRBV29-1 with TRBJ2-3, with 10 bases that match TRBD2. The CDR3 sequence is 14 residues long. Losses at the gene ends were 7 bases for V and 0 bases for J; bases not matched to a gene: 4. From germline, CDR1 is SQVTM and CDR2 ANQGSEA. The CDR3 spells CSGTSGTSTDTQYF. The CDR3 bases are TGCAGCGGGACTAGCGGAACTAGCACAGATACGCAGTATTTT.

The chain employs TRBV5-1 and TRBJ2-5; no clear D. Germline loops: CDR1 SGHRS, CDR2 YFSETQ. V lost 0 bases to trimming and J lost 1 base, with 4 bases between them. This CDR3 contains 13 residues. The CDR3 loop is CASSLGGQETQYF. The CDR3 bases are TGCGCCAGCAGCTTGGGGGGCCAAGAGACCCAGTACTTC.

The rearrangement uses TRBV29-1 and TRBJ2-3, with TRBD1 matching over 10 bases. V lost 7 bases and J lost 5; bases outside the gene matches: 0. Germline V gives CDR1 SQVTM, CDR2 ANQGSEA. The CDR3 contains 11 residues. This chain's CDR3 is CSGDRGDTQYF. Written as DNA, the CDR3 is TGCAGCGGGGACAGGGGAGATACGCAGTATTTT.

The chain combines TRBV11-2 with TRBJ1-2; TRBD1 might be the D (6 bases). The CDR3 is 15 amino acids. Germline loops: CDR1 SGHAT, CDR2 FQNNGV. V was cut by 4 bases and J by 4 bases, with 16 bases left in between. CDR3 sequence: CASSYTGRLGYGYTF. CDR3 bases: TGTGCCAGCAGCTATACAGGGAGGTTGGGCTATGGCTACACCTTC.

The V gene is TRBV7-9, the J gene TRBJ2-4; the match to TRBD1 covers 7 bases. The CDR3 has 17 amino acids. The germline V gene encodes CDR1 SEHNR and CDR2 FQNEAQ (reference sequence). The V and J ends lost 4 bases and 0 bases, in that order; junction bases with no gene match: 9. The CDR3 region is CASSSHGQELAKNIQYF. The CDR3 DNA reads TGTGCCAGCAGCTCACACGGACAGGAGCTAGCCAAAAACATTCAGTACTTC.

The chain couples TRBV19 to TRBJ1-2, with 9 bases matching TRBD1. The CDR3 extends over 12 amino acids. Germline CDR1 reads LNHDA; CDR2 reads SQIVND (reference sequence). J was trimmed by 8 bases and V by 8 bases; bases with no gene match: 6. The CDR3 spells CASAGTGYGYTF. The CDR3 DNA is TGTGCCAGTGCCGGGACAGGGTACGGCTACACCTTC. Drawing the rest from reference TRBV19 and TRBJ1-2, the complete variable domain is DGGITQSPKYLFRKEGQNVTLSCEQNLNHDAMYWYRQDPGQGLRLIYYSQIVNDFQKGDIAEGYSVSREKKESFPLTVTSAQKNPTAFYLCASAGTGYGYTFGSGTRLTVV.

The V gene is TRBV19, the J gene TRBJ1-5; the D is unclear. The germline V gene has CDR1 LNHDA and CDR2 SQIVND (reference sequence). V was trimmed by 2 bases and J by 2 bases, leaving 13 bases between them. The CDR3 is 16 amino acids. The CDR3 DNA follows: TGTGCCAGTAGTATAAACCCCCGCGGACGCAATCAGCCCCAGCATTTT. It yields the protein CASSINPRGRNQPQHF.

CDR3 nucleotides: TGTGCCAGCAGCCTAGTAGCGGGAGGAGAGACAGATACGCAGTATTTT. Protein sequence: CASSLVAGGETDTQYF. The chain employs TRBV9 and TRBJ2-3; TRBD2 matches at 10 bases. V shed 4 bases, J shed 3 bases, and the junction held 8 bases outside the gene matches. The CDR3 covers 16 residues. The V gene's germline CDR1 is SGDLS and CDR2 YYNGEE. The variable domain in full, with the rest retrieved from reference TRBV9 and TRBJ2-3, is DSGVTQTPKHLITATGQRVTLRCSPRSGDLSVYWYQQSLDQGLQFLIQYYNGEERAKGNILERFSAQQFPDLHSELNLSSLELGDSALYFCASSLVAGGETDTQYFGPGTRLTVL.

The rearrangement joins TRBV28 to TRBJ2-7; D tentatively reads TRBD1 or TRBD2 (5 bases each). This CDR3 is built from 12 residues. Germline V gives CDR1 MDHEN, CDR2 SYDVKM. V was clipped by 2 bases and J by 7 bases, with 9 bases between them. The chain's CDR3 is CASSLEGWEQYF. In nucleotides, the CDR3 is TGTGCCAGCAGTTTAGAGGGGTGGGAGCAGTACTTC.

The gene calls are TRBV7-6 and TRBJ2-1; TRBD1 might be the D (6 bases). CDR3 length: 13 amino acids. The V gene lost 1 base and the J gene lost 7 bases, with 8 bases spanning the gap. Germline CDR1 is SGHVS and CDR2 is FNYEAQ. CDR3 sequence (DNA): TGTGCCAGCAGCTTAGAGAGGGGGAATGAGCAGTTCTTC. It specifies CASSLERGNEQFF.

V is TRBV7-6 and J is TRBJ1-2; possibly TRBD1 for D (5 bases). Germline V gives CDR1 SGHVS, CDR2 FNYEAQ. This CDR3 is 14 amino acids long. V was pared by 1 base and J by 6 bases, with 12 bases between. CDR3 coding DNA: TGTGCCAGCAGCTTAGAGGGGAGAGGGCATGGCTACACCTTC. Translated, it gives CASSLEGRGHGYTF.

The chain combines TRBV15 with TRBJ2-7; D gene ambiguous. Germline lookup yields CDR1 LNHNV and CDR2 YYDKDF (reference sequence). V lost 3 bases to trimming and J lost 4 bases, with 16 bases between them. This CDR3 contains 15 residues. CDR3 DNA sequence: TGTGCCACCAGCAGCAACAGCAAGGGCTTGTACGAGCAGTACTTC. Amino acids: CATSSNSKGLYEQYF. Supplemented by reference TRBV15 and TRBJ2-7, the full variable domain reads DAMVIQNPRYQVTQFGKPVTLSCSQTLNHNVMYWYQQKSSQAPKLLFHYYDKDFNNEADTPDNFQSRRPNTSFCFLDIRSPGLGDTAMYLCATSSNSKGLYEQYFGPGTRLTVT.

The chain recombines TRBV6-5 with TRBJ2-2; TRBD2 matches at 7 bases. Germline V lookup: CDR1 MNHEY, CDR2 SVGAGI. Trimming took 6 bases from V and 5 from J; bases not matched to a gene: 6. CDR3 length: 14 amino acids. The CDR3 loop reads CASRGAGVTGELFF. The CDR3 coding sequence is TGTGCCAGCAGAGGGGCGGGAGTTACCGGGGAGCTGTTTTTT.

This clone was found a few times. The chain has TRBV6-5 and TRBJ1-2, with 8 bases fitting TRBD1. Germline CDR1 reads MNHEY; CDR2 reads SVGAGI. The trim removed 4 bases at V and 5 bases at J, leaving 3 bases unmatched. The CDR3 is made up of 13 amino acids. CDR3 DNA: TGTGCCAGCAGTTCCCGACAGGGGTATGGCTACACCTTC. Translated: CASSSRQGYGYTF.